This TCR beta chain derives from a study of cytomegalovirus exposure and HLA in healthy donors. This clone appeared once. This PCR relied on a set of 60 Vbeta primers and 13 Jbeta primers. This table comes from immunoSEQ multiplex PCR, and its TCRdb copy is limited to in-frame clones, with some not included. The sample carries 150,000 to 200,000 clones, 75% to 90% recorded once. Germline V gives CDR1 MDHEN, CDR2 SYDVKM. V dropped 5 bases and J dropped 0; count of bases not matched to a gene: 15. The CDR3 contains 18 residues. This sequence originates from a man between 50 and 59 years old in good health and CMV-seronegative. The rearrangement joins TRBV28 to TRBJ1-2; TRBD1 agrees at 7 bases. What was sequenced was PBMCs. The CDR3 loop is CASSTPDRVRGANYGYTF. DNA for the CDR3: TGTGCCAGCAGTACCCCCGACAGGGTGAGGGGAGCTAACTATGGCTACACCTTC.